This T cell receptor beta chain was captured by sequencing in a study of identical twins. Template switching added a universal primer site; cDNA carried unique molecular identifiers. One entry per CDR3 protein results from TCRdb running MiXCR on the 5' RACE reads. This table holds hundreds of thousands of distinct CDR3 sequences, 10% to 15% found once. V was trimmed by 3 bases and J by 0 bases, leaving 12 bases between them. In germline, CDR1 is SGHAT, CDR2 FQNNGV. This CDR3 has 15 residues. Separately, the same data were catalogued under a study of yellow fever vaccine responses in identical twins.

The sample consisted of PBMCs. The chain joins TRBV11-2 to TRBJ2-7, with D uncertain. The sequence derives from a woman younger than 30 in good health. CDR3 in amino acids: CASSLSQINSYEQYF. DNA for the CDR3: TGTGCCAGCAGCTTGAGCCAGATCAACTCCTACGAGCAGTACTTC.